The rows below give T cell receptor beta chains drawn from one sample of a study of cytomegalovirus exposure and HLA in healthy donors. The data were produced by immunoSEQ multiplex PCR, yet TCRdb's version contains in-frame clones alone and is incomplete. The table lists roughly 200,000 clones, approximately 84% of them singletons. Sequences were obtained from PBMCs. The receptors stem from a woman aged 18-35 years in good health and CMV-seropositive. CDR3s include the opening cysteine and the closing phenylalanine or tryptophan. The order of the fields is J gene, V gene, D gene, CDR3 protein. The D gene is left open where the match is weak.

TRBJ1-2	TRBV7-9	TRBD1	CASSSLTGVYGYTF
TRBJ2-5	TRBV7-2	NA	CASSFGGRETQYF
TRBJ1-2	TRBV19	TRBD1	CASSIWDRGEDGYGYTF
TRBJ1-6	TRBV11-2	TRBD1	CASSLTLDRRDSPLHF
TRBJ1-1	TRBV19	TRBD1	CASSLTGTEGPEAFF
TRBJ1-1	TRBV4-3	TRBD1	CASSLDRASTEAFF
TRBJ1-2	TRBV4-1	NA	CASSQSLSAGFDYGYTF
TRBJ2-1	TRBV13	TRBD2	CASSSDGRGGRYNEQFF
TRBJ2-3	TRBV4-3	NA	CASSQDWPDTQYF
TRBJ2-3	TRBV11-1	NA	CASSRPGTDTQYF
TRBJ2-5	TRBV27	TRBD1	CASRNRGREETQYF
TRBJ2-3	TRBV5-1	TRBD2	CASSNTSGGQATQYF
TRBJ2-7	TRBV25-1	NA	CASSKGSGEQYF
TRBJ1-5	TRBV10-3	NA	CAISRDTQPQHF
TRBJ2-2	TRBV2	TRBD1	CASSVGQGNTGELFF
TRBJ2-1	TRBV2	NA	CASKVGRYNEQFF
TRBJ1-2	TRBV5-1	TRBD1	CASRQSGTGGDYGYTF
TRBJ2-7	TRBV6-5	TRBD1	CASNGGGQGPYEQYF
TRBJ2-5	TRBV5-1	TRBD2	CASSLDPGGGKTQYF
TRBJ2-5	TRBV4-3	TRBD2	CASSQEPSGGGETQYF
TRBJ1-4	TRBV5-1	TRBD1	CASSPHRGSNEKLFF
TRBJ1-2	TRBV5-4	TRBD1	CASSSGGDRLYGYTF
TRBJ1-2	TRBV11-2	NA	CASSSSDPRYGYTF
TRBJ2-7	TRBV7-9	NA	CASSSETKQDEQYF